The T cell receptor (beta chain) under discussion was sequenced for a study of blood T cell repertoires in COVID-19. CDR1 is MNHEY and CDR2 is SVGAGI in the germline V gene. The junction had 8 bases not matched to a gene; V was cut back by 3 bases and J by 5 bases. The CDR3 loop spans 16 amino acids. The repertoire was sequenced with immunoSEQ multiplex PCR; TCRdb's copy has only in-frame clones and lacks some. The top ten hold less than 30% of the sample, which has 150,000 to 200,000 clones, 75% to 80% seen once. Sequenced material: peripheral blood. The V gene is TRBV6-5, the J gene TRBJ2-2, with 8 bases that match TRBD2. This TCR was recovered from a woman aged 70 to 79 with acute or convalescent COVID-19. The CDR3 protein is CASSYEAGGVTGELFF. In nucleotides, the CDR3 is TGTGCCAGCAGTTATGAGGCGGGAGGCGTTACCGGGGAGCTGTTTTTT.